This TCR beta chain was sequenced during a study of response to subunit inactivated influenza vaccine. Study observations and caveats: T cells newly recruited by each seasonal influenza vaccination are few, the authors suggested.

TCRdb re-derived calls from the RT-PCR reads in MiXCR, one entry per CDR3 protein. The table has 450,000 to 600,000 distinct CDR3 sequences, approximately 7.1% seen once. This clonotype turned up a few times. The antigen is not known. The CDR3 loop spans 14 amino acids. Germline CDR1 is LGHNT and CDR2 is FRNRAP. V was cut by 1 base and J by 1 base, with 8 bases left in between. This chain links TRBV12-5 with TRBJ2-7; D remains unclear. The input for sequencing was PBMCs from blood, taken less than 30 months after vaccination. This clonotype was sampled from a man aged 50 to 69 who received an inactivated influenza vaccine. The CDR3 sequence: CASGLGARSYEQYF. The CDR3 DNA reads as TGTGCTAGTGGTTTGGGGGCGCGATCCTACGAGCAGTACTTC.